Presented here are 25 T cell receptor beta chains from one specimen sequenced in a study of radiation and T cells in renal cell carcinoma. The data were produced by immunoSEQ multiplex PCR, yet TCRdb's version contains in-frame clones alone and is incomplete. The sample records tens of thousands of clones, 80% to 90% being singletons. This sample's time point: blood 2 weeks post-SBRT. The treatment was: 15 Gy SBRT to primary tumor, nephrectomy 4 weeks later. This specimen consisted of blood, obtained from a patient whose treatment included radiotherapy and nephrectomy. The receptors derive from a woman in her fifties or sixties with renal cell carcinoma.

This clone was seen only a few times. V is TRBV14 and J is TRBJ1-1; tentative D call: TRBD1 (5 bases). The CDR3 sequence is 13 residues long. Germline loops: CDR1 SGHDN, CDR2 FVKESK. V lost 7 bases and J lost 3, with 12 bases in between. The DNA of the CDR3 is TGTGCCAGCACCCCAGGGCTTGACACTGAAGCTTTCTTT. Protein: CASTPGLDTEAFF. Combining the CDR3 with reference TRBV14 and TRBJ1-1 gives the whole variable domain EAGVTQFPSHSVIEKGQTVTLRCDPISGHDNLYWYRRVMGKEIKFLLHFVKESKQDESGMPNNRFLAERTGGTYSTLKVQPAELEDSGVYFCASTPGLDTEAFFGQGTRLTVV.

The J gene is TRBJ2-3, the V gene TRBV9; 8 bases map to TRBD2. The CDR3 loop spans 15 amino acids. Germline V gene sequence: CDR1 SGDLS, CDR2 YYNGEE. Losses at the gene ends were 2 bases for V and 0 bases for J; bases not matched to a gene: 2. CDR3 region: CASSVGLGSTDTQYF. The CDR3 nucleotides are TGTGCCAGCAGCGTGGGACTAGGAAGCACAGATACGCAGTATTTT.

The chain joins TRBV7-9 to TRBJ2-3, with a tentative D call TRBD2 (5 bases). The CDR3 length is 13 residues. Germline V gene sequence: CDR1 SEHNR, CDR2 FQNEAQ (reference sequence). V lost 5 bases to trimming and J lost 1 base, with 7 bases between them. The CDR3 loop is CASSLLGTDTQYF. The DNA for the CDR3 is TGTGCCAGCAGCCTACTAGGCACAGATACGCAGTATTTT.

This clone occurred once. The V and J genes are TRBV13 and TRBJ1-5; D not resolved. The germline gives CDR1 PRHDT, CDR2 FYEKMQ (reference sequence). The CDR3 has 15 residues. V was shortened by 0 bases and J by 5 bases, with 11 bases between the two germline ends. CDR3 sequence (DNA): TGTGCCAGCAGCTTAGGGGGCAGCCTAGATCAGCCCCAGCATTTT. Amino acids: CASSLGGSLDQPQHF.

This clone was observed a single time. The chain recombines TRBV6-6 with TRBJ1-1; D remains unclear. CDR3 length: 15 residues. Deletions cut 0 bases from V and 11 bases from J, with 19 bases between. Germline CDR1 MNHNY, CDR2 SVGAGI (reference sequence). CDR3 sequence reads: CASSYSGDLEEKAFF. Written as DNA, the CDR3 is TGTGCCAGCAGTTACTCAGGCGATCTCGAAGAAAAGGCTTTCTTT.

J is TRBJ2-7 and V is TRBV5-6; TRBD1 might be the D (6 bases). CDR1 SGHDT and CDR2 YYEEEE come from the germline V gene. Trimming removed 6 bases at V and 1 base at J, with 17 bases between. There are 15 residues in the CDR3. DNA for the CDR3: TGTGCCAGCATCCTCCGGCCACAGGGTTCCTACGAGCAGTACTTC. It specifies CASILRPQGSYEQYF. Variable domain in full (rest from reference TRBV5-6 and TRBJ2-7): DAGVTQSPTHLIKTRGQQVTLRCSPKSGHDTVSWYQQALGQGPQFIFQYYEEEERQRGNFPDRFSGHQFPNYSSELNVNALLLGDSALYLCASILRPQGSYEQYFGPGTRLTVT.

This chain uses TRBV28 with TRBJ2-5; D assignment may be TRBD1 or TRBD2 (6 bases each). V gave up 6 bases and J gave up 6 bases, with 11 bases separating them. Germline CDR1 MDHEN, CDR2 SYDVKM. The CDR3 sequence is 12 residues long. In DNA form, the CDR3 reads TGTGCCAGCAGACAGGGCGGGAAGACCCAGTACTTC. This translates into CASRQGGKTQYF.

The chain employs TRBV19 and TRBJ2-3; D call uncertain. Germline CDR1 is LNHDA and CDR2 is SQIVND (reference sequence). The CDR3 is 12 amino acids. With 7 bases removed from V and 5 bases from J, the gap between germline ends came to 10 bases. The DNA of the CDR3 is TGTGCCAGTAAAGGCTGGCAAGATACGCAGTATTTT. This gives the protein CASKGWQDTQYF.

CDR3 sequence reads: CSADRGADTQYF. CDR3 DNA: TGCAGCGCAGACAGGGGGGCAGATACGCAGTATTTT. The genes are TRBV29-1 and TRBJ2-3; 9 positions agree with TRBD1. V trimming: 7 bases; J trimming: 4 bases; junction bases outside the gene matches: 3. The germline V gene has CDR1 SQVTM and CDR2 ANQGSEA. This CDR3 has 12 amino acids.

Notes on this clone: An end of the junction differs from the germline gene, which may be a read error. The chain combines TRBV6-5 with TRBJ1-3; perhaps TRBD1 as D (5 bases). The CDR3 has 15 residues. CDR1 and CDR2 from the germline V gene are MNHEY and SVGAGI. CDR3 DNA: TGTGCCAGCAGGGGGATCCGGGACTCTGTAAACACCATATATTTT. Translated, it gives CASRGIRDSVNTIYF.

Concerning this clone itself: A read error may account for a junction end that differs from germline. CDR3 DNA: TGTGCCAGCAGACGCAACACGGAAGCTTTCTTT. Encoded protein: CASRRNTEAFF. The rearrangement joins TRBV6-5 to TRBJ1-1; D unresolved. This CDR3 has 11 residues. Germline V gene sequence: CDR1 MNHEY, CDR2 SVGAGI.

The CDR3 nucleotides read TGCGCCAGCAGCTGGACAGGGGGACACACCTATGGCTACACCTTC. It codes for CASSWTGGHTYGYTF. The gene calls are TRBV5-1 and TRBJ1-2; 10 nucleotides line up with TRBD1. V lost 3 bases, J lost 4 bases, and 6 bases stayed unmatched. CDR1 and CDR2 from the germline V gene are SGHRS and YFSETQ. The CDR3 totals 15 residues.

This clone has only a few counts. The chain links TRBV9 to TRBJ1-1; 8 bases line up with TRBD1. This CDR3 contains 16 residues. J gave up 0 bases and V 2 bases, and 6 bases lay outside the gene matches. Germline CDR1 is SGDLS and CDR2 is YYNGEE. CDR3 sequence: CASSVGTGGMNTEAFF. The CDR3 coding sequence is TGTGCCAGCAGCGTGGGGACAGGAGGAATGAACACTGAAGCTTTCTTT.

This chain links TRBV6-1 with TRBJ2-1; D uncertain. Germline loops: CDR1 MNHNS, CDR2 SASEGT. V dropped 10 bases and J dropped 3 bases, with 7 bases sitting between them. The CDR3 consists of 11 residues. DNA for the CDR3: TGTGCCATGGGCGTCTACAATGAGCAGTTCTTC. Its translation is CAMGVYNEQFF.

The chain uses TRBV5-1 and TRBJ2-3; 7 nucleotides align to TRBD2. Unmatched junction bases numbered 8, after V lost 4 bases and J lost 6 bases. CDR3 length: 14 amino acids. Germline V CDR1 and CDR2: SGHRS, YFSETQ. CDR3 sequence: CASSVRLASDTQYF. The CDR3 DNA reads as TGCGCCAGCAGCGTCAGACTAGCATCGGATACGCAGTATTTT.

The CDR3 nucleotides are TGTGCCAGCAGTCGACAGGGGAGGATTGGCTACACCTTC. As protein: CASSRQGRIGYTF. The chain links TRBV6-6 to TRBJ1-2; TRBD1 aligns across 8 bases. The CDR3 runs 13 residues. In germline, CDR1 is MNHNY, CDR2 SVGAGI (reference sequence). The junction had 6 bases not matched to a gene; V was cut back by 5 bases and J by 7 bases.

V gene TRBV7-3 combines with J gene TRBJ2-2, with D possibly being TRBD1 (6 bases). Trimming removed 1 base from V and 8 bases from J, with 14 bases in between. The CDR3 has 15 residues. In germline, CDR1 is SGHTA, CDR2 FQGTGA. CDR3 DNA: TGTGCCAGCAGCTTAATTAGGACAGCTACTGGGGAGCTGTTTTTT. It translates to CASSLIRTATGELFF.

The genes are TRBV6-5 and TRBJ2-1, with a weak D call TRBD2 (6 bases). Per germline, CDR1 MNHEY and CDR2 SVGAGI. The V end lost 2 bases, the J end lost 9 bases, and 17 bases lay between the germline ends. The CDR3 loop spans 15 amino acids. The CDR3 DNA reads TGTGCCAGCAGTTACAGGGACTTGGGGAAGGGTGAGCAGTTCTTC. This gives the protein CASSYRDLGKGEQFF.

V is TRBV4-2 and J is TRBJ2-3; no firm D call. This CDR3 comprises 14 residues. Germline values: CDR1 LGHNA, CDR2 YNFKEQ. Trimming took off 5 bases at V and 1 base at J, with 10 bases between the two ends. CDR3 in amino acids: CASSSILGTDTQYF. The CDR3 DNA reads TGTGCCAGCAGCTCCATTCTCGGCACAGATACGCAGTATTTT.

The CDR3: CASSQAVSTGSYEQYF. The CDR3 nucleotides are TGCGCCAGCAGCCAAGCTGTGTCGACAGGGAGCTACGAGCAGTACTTC. V and J are TRBV4-3 and TRBJ2-7; the match to TRBD1 covers 7 bases. Germline V lookup: CDR1 LGHNA, CDR2 YSLEER. This CDR3 is built from 16 residues. The junction had 9 bases not matched to a gene; V was cut back by 1 base and J by 3 bases.

The chain is built from TRBV14 and TRBJ1-6; D may be TRBD1 (5 bases). The CDR3 has 14 amino acids. Germline-derived CDR1 and CDR2 are SGHDN and FVKESK. The germline V and J ends were trimmed by 4 bases and 6 bases, with 10 bases remaining between them. The CDR3 sequence is CASSPWGSNSPLHF. The DNA for the CDR3 is TGTGCCAGCAGCCCGTGGGGGAGTAATTCACCCCTCCACTTT.

The chain carries TRBV7-2 and TRBJ1-6, with 8 bases matching TRBD1. The CDR3 is 15 residues long. CDR1 SGHTA and CDR2 FQGNSA come from the germline V gene. V shed 5 bases, J shed 10 bases, and the junction held 10 bases outside the gene matches. The DNA of the CDR3 is TGTGCCAGCAGCGTACAGGGGGAGGGTTGGTCACCCCTCCACTTT. Residues: CASSVQGEGWSPLHF.

This chain uses TRBV6-1 with TRBJ2-3; D gene uncertain. The length of the CDR3 is 17 residues. V was clipped by 1 base and J by 4 bases, with 18 bases between them. Germline lookup yields CDR1 MNHNS and CDR2 SASEGT. The CDR3: CASSEEVAHFSPDTQYF. CDR3 in DNA: TGTGCCAGCAGTGAAGAGGTAGCCCATTTTAGCCCAGATACGCAGTATTTT.

The CDR3 here is CASSLGGAGENIQYF. The CDR3 DNA sequence: TGCGCCAGCAGCTTGGGAGGGGCAGGGGAGAACATTCAGTACTTC. The chain is built from TRBV5-1 and TRBJ2-4; D perhaps matches TRBD1 (6 bases). Trimming shortened V by 0 bases and J by 7 bases, and 14 bases separated the two germline ends. The CDR3 is 15 amino acids. Germline assignment: CDR1 SGHRS and CDR2 YFSETQ.

The V and J genes are TRBV19 and TRBJ1-4; D perhaps matches TRBD1 (5 bases). With 4 bases removed from V and 5 bases from J, the gap between germline ends came to 11 bases. Germline V CDR1 and CDR2: LNHDA, SQIVND (reference sequence). CDR3 length equals 14 residues. As DNA, the CDR3 is TGTGCCAGTAGTAATTGGCAGGGCAATGAAAAACTGTTTTTT. Translated, it gives CASSNWQGNEKLFF.